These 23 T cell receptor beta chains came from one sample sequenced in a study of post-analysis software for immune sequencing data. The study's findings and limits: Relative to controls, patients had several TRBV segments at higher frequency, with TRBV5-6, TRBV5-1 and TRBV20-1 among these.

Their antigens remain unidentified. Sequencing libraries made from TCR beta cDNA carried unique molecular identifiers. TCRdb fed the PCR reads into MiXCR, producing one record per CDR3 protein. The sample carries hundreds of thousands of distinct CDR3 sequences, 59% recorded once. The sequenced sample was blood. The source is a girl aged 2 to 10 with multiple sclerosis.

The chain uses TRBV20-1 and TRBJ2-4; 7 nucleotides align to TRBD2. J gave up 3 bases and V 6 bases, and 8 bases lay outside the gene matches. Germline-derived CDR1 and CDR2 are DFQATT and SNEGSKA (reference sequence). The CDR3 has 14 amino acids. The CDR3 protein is CSARAGARKNIQYF. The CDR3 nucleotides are TGCAGTGCAAGGGCGGGAGCCCGCAAAAACATTCAGTACTTC.

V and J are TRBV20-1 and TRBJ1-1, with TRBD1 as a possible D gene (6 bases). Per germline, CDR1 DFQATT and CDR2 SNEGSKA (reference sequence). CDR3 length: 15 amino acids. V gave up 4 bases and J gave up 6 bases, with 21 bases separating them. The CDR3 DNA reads TGCAGTGCTACCCGACATCTAGGGGGAATGCCTGAAGCTTTCTTT. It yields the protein CSATRHLGGMPEAFF.

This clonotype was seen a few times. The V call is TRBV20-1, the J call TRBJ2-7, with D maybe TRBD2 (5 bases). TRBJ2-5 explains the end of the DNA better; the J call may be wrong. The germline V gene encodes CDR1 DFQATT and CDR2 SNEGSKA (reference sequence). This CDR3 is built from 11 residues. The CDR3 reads CSAPTGETQYF. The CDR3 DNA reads TGCAGTGCCCCGACGGGGGAGACCCAGTACTTC.

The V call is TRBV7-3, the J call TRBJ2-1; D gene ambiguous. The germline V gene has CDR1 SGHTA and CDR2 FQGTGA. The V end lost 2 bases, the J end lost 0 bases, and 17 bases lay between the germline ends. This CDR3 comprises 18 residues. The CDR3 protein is CASSLRGPAASSYNEQFF. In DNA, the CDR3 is TGTGCCAGCAGCTTACGTGGTCCGGCGGCGAGCTCCTACAATGAGCAGTTCTTC.

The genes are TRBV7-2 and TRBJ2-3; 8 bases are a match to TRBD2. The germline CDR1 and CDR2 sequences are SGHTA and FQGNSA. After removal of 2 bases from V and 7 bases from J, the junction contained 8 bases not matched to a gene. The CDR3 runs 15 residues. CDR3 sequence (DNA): TGTGCCAGCAGCTTAAAGGCGGGGGGCCAATATACGCAGTATTTT. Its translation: CASSLKAGGQYTQYF. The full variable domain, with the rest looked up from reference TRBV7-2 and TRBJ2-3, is GAGVSQSPSNKVTEKGKDVELRCDPISGHTALYWYRQSLGQGLEFLIYFQGNSAPDKSGLPSDRFSAERTGGSVSTLTIQRTQQEDSAVYLCASSLKAGGQYTQYFGPGTRLTVL.

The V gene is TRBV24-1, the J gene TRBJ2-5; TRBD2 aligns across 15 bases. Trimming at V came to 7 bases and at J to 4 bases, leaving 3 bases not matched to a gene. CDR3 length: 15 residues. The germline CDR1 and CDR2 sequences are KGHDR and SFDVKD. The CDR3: CATSGTSGRIETQYF. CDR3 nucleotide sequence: TGTGCCACCAGCGGGACTAGCGGGAGGATAGAGACCCAGTACTTC.

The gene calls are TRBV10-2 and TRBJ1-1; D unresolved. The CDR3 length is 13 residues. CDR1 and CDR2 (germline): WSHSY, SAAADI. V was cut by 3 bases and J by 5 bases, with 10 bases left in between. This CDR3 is CASSERRRTEAFF. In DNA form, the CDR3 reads TGCGCCAGCAGTGAAAGGAGGCGGACTGAAGCTTTCTTT.

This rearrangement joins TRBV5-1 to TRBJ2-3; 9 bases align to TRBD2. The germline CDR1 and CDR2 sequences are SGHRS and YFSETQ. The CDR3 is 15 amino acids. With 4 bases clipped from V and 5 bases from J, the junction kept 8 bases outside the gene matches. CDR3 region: CASSPFAGGQDTQYF. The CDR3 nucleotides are TGCGCCAGCAGCCCCTTCGCGGGGGGGCAAGATACGCAGTATTTT.

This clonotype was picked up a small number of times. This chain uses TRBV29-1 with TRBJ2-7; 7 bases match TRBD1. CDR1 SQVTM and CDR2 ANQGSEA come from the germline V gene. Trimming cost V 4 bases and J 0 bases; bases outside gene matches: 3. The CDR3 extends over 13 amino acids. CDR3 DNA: TGCAGCGTTGGAGGGGGCCGCTCCTACGAGCAGTACTTC. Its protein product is CSVGGGRSYEQYF.

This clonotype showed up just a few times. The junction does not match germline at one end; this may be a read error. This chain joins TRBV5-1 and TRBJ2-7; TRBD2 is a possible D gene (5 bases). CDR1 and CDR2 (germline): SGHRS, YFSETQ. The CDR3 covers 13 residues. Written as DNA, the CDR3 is TGTGCCAGCAGCCCCTCGGGGACCTACGAGCAGTACTTC. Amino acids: CASSPSGTYEQYF.

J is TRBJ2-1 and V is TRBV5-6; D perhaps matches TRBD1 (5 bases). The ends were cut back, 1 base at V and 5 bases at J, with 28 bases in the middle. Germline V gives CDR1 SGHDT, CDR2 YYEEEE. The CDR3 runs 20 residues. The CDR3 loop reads CASSLHPRVTAIWTHNEQFF. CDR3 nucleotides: TGTGCCAGCAGCTTGCATCCCAGGGTAACTGCTATTTGGACCCACAATGAGCAGTTCTTC.

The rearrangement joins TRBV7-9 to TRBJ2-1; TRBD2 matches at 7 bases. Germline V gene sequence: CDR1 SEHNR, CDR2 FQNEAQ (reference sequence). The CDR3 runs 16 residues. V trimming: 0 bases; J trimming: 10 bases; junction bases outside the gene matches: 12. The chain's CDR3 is CASSLAPQRGSWEQFF. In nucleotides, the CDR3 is TGTGCCAGCAGCTTAGCGCCTCAGCGGGGAAGCTGGGAGCAGTTCTTC.

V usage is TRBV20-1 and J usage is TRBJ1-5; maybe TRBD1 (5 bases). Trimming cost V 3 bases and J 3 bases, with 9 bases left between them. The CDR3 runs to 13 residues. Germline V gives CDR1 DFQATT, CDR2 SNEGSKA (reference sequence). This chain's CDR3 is CSARQGNNQPQHF. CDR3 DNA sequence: TGCAGTGCTAGGCAGGGTAACAATCAGCCCCAGCATTTT.

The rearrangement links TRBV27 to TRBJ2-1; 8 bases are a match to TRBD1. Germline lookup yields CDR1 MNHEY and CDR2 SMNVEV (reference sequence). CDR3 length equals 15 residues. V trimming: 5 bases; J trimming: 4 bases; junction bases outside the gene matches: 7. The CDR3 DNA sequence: TGTGCCAGCAGTCCGGACAGGGCGGCATACAATGAGCAGTTCTTC. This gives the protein CASSPDRAAYNEQFF.

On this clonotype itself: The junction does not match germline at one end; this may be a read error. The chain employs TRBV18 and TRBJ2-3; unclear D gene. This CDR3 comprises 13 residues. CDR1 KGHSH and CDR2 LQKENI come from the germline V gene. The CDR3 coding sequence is TGTGCCGGCTCACCACCGATCCCAGATACGCAGTATTTT. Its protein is CAGSPPIPDTQYF.

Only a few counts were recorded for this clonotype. CDR3 amino acids: CSARARRVNTEAFF. DNA for the CDR3: TGCAGTGCTAGAGCGCGGAGGGTGAACACTGAAGCTTTCTTT. The chain carries TRBV20-1 and TRBJ1-1; D call uncertain. Trimming pared 1 base from V and 0 bases from J, leaving 9 bases between. The CDR3 sequence is 14 residues long. Germline V lookup: CDR1 DFQATT, CDR2 SNEGSKA (reference sequence).

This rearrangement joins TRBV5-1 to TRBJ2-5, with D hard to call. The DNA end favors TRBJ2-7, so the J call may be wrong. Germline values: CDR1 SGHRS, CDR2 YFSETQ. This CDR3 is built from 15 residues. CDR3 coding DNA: TGCGCCAGCAGCTTGGTTGCACACCGCTCCTACGAGCAGTACTTC. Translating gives CASSLVAHRSYEQYF.

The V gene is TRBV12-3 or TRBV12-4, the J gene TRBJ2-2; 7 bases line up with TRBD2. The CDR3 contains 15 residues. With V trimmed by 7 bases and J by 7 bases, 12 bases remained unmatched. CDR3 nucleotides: TGTGCCAGCACCGGGGAGGGCCAGCAAGGCGGGGAGCTGTTTTTT. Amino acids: CASTGEGQQGGELFF.

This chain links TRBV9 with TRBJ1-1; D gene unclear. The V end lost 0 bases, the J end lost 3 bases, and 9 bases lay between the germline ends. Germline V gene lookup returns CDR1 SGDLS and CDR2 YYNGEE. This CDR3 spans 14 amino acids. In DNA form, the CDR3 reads TGTGCCAGCAGCGTAGGTTCAAGGGACACTGAAGCTTTCTTT. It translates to CASSVGSRDTEAFF.

CDR3 loop: CASARYMYNEQFF. DNA for the CDR3: TGCGCCAGCGCGAGGTACATGTACAATGAGCAGTTCTTC. The chain combines TRBV4-1 with TRBJ2-1; D remains unclear. From germline, CDR1 is MGHRA and CDR2 YSYEKL. The CDR3 covers 13 residues. V was trimmed by 8 bases and J by 4 bases, leaving 12 bases between them.

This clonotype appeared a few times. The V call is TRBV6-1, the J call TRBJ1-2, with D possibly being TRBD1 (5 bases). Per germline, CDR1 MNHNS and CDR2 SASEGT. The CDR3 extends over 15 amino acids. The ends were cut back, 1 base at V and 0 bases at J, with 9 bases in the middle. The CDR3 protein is CASSEERGSNYGYTF. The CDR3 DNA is TGTGCCAGCAGTGAAGAAAGGGGTTCTAACTATGGCTACACCTTC.

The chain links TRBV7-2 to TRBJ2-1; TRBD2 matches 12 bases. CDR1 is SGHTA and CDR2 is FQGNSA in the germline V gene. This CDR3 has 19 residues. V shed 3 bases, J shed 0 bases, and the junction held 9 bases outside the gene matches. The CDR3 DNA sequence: TGTGCCAGCAGCTTTTGGCTAGCGGGAGGGATTTACTCCTACAATGAGCAGTTCTTC. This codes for CASSFWLAGGIYSYNEQFF.

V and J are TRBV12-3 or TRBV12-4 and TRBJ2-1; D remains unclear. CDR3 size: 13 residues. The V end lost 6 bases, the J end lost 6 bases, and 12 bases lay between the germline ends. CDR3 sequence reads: CASRAEAVNEQFF. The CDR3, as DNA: TGTGCCAGCAGGGCCGAGGCAGTCAATGAGCAGTTCTTC.